The sequence of this T cell receptor (beta chain) was determined in a study of shared clonotypes between healthy human individuals. Whole-study findings and limits: Clonotype sharing among donors, it was expected, would be affected by sequencing depth.

The protocol was immunoSEQ multiplex PCR, while the TCRdb copy is restricted to in-frame clones and leaves out a portion. Of about 730,000 clones in the sample, 72% were seen once. The CDR3 contains 15 residues. Germline CDR1 and CDR2: MNHEY and SMNVEV (reference sequence). Trimming shortened V by 4 bases and J by 9 bases, and 21 bases separated the two germline ends. This clone came up a few times. Its cognate antigen is unknown. The sample taken for sequencing was memory CD4+ T cells sorted from blood. Noted subset: CD45RA-negative fraction. This clonotype was obtained from a woman aged 25 to 39 in good health. The rearrangement uses TRBV27 and TRBJ1-1, with D tentatively TRBD1 (5 bases). Written as DNA, the CDR3 is TGTGCCAGCAGTTCGCCGACGGGCCAGGGCTGGAAAGCTTTCTTT. This encodes CASSSPTGQGWKAFF.